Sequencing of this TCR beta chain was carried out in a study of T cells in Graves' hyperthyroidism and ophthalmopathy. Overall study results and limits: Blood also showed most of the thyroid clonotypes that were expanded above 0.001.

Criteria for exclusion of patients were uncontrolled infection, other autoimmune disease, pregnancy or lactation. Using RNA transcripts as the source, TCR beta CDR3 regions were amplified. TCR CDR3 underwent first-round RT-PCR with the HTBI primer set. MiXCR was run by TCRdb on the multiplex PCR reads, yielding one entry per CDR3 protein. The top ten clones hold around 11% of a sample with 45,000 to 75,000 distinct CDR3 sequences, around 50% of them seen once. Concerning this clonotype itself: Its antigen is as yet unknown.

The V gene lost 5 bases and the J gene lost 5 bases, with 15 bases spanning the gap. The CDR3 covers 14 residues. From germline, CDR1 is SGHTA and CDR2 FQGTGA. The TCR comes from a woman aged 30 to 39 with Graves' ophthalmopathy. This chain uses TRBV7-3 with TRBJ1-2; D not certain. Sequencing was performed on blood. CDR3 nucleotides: TGTGCCAGCAGCCCCTCGGGAGGGAGTTATGGCTACACCTTC. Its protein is CASSPSGGSYGYTF.